One and the same sample provided the 11 T cell receptor beta chains below, sequenced in a study of cytomegalovirus exposure and HLA in healthy donors. Using immunoSEQ multiplex PCR, the repertoire was profiled, and TCRdb retains in-frame clones only, with some absent. The repertoire holds over 150,000 clones, with just over 85% as singletons. Sample: PBMCs. These TCRs come from a human donor in good health.

The chain joins TRBV30 to TRBJ1-5; 7 positions match TRBD1. There are 13 residues in the CDR3. Unmatched junction bases numbered 5, after V lost 5 bases and J lost 4 bases. Germline V CDR1 and CDR2: GTSNPN, SVGIG (reference sequence). In DNA, the CDR3 is TGTGCCTGGTCACAGGGGAATAATCAGCCCCAGCATTTT. It is translated as CAWSQGNNQPQHF.

V is TRBV5-1 and J is TRBJ2-7; D gene uncertain. Trimming removed 5 bases at V and 2 bases at J, with 14 bases between. The CDR3 runs to 14 residues. The germline CDR1 and CDR2 sequences are SGHRS and YFSETQ. Here the CDR3 reads CASRIPGETYEQYF. The CDR3 DNA reads as TGCGCCAGCAGGATTCCAGGTGAAACCTACGAGCAGTACTTC. Filled out from reference TRBV5-1 and TRBJ2-7, the complete variable domain reads KAGVTQTPRYLIKTRGQQVTLSCSPISGHRSVSWYQQTPGQGLQFLFEYFSETQRNKGNFPGRFSGRQFSNSRSEMNVSTLELGDSALYLCASRIPGETYEQYFGPGTRLTVT.

The chain couples TRBV7-2 to TRBJ2-7; 10 bases agree with TRBD1. After removal of 4 bases from V and 6 bases from J, the junction contained 6 bases not matched to a gene. Germline loops: CDR1 SGHTA, CDR2 FQGNSA. The CDR3 is 14 amino acids. CDR3 nucleotide sequence: TGTGCCAGCAGCTCCGGACAGGGGGGTCTCGAGCAGTACTTC. Translation gives CASSSGQGGLEQYF.

The chain uses TRBV14 and TRBJ2-7, with 13 nucleotides matching TRBD2. This CDR3 spans 18 amino acids. Germline V gene sequence: CDR1 SGHDN, CDR2 FVKESK. With V trimmed by 5 bases and J by 0 bases, 10 bases remained unmatched. The CDR3 DNA sequence: TGTGCCAGCAGCTTCTCCGGGACTAGCGGGATGCACTCCTACGAGCAGTACTTC. Protein: CASSFSGTSGMHSYEQYF.

The V call is TRBV7-9, the J call TRBJ2-1; TRBD2 matches at 11 bases. CDR3 size: 19 residues. The junction had 10 bases not matched to a gene; V was cut back by 3 bases and J by 0 bases. Germline V gene data show CDR1 as SEHNR and CDR2 as FQNEAQ (reference sequence). In DNA form, the CDR3 reads TGTGCCAGCAGCTTGGATAGCGGGAGGGCACTGAGCTCCTACAATGAGCAGTTCTTC. As protein: CASSLDSGRALSSYNEQFF.

This clone appeared a single time. V usage is TRBV5-1 and J usage is TRBJ2-1; D perhaps matches TRBD2 (6 bases). CDR1 and CDR2 (germline): SGHRS, YFSETQ. Deletions cut 0 bases from V and 0 bases from J, with 10 bases between. The CDR3 runs to 16 residues. CDR3 amino acids: CASSLVAGNSYNEQFF. The CDR3 DNA reads as TGCGCCAGCAGCTTGGTCGCGGGGAACTCCTACAATGAGCAGTTCTTC.

The rearrangement uses TRBV7-8 and TRBJ1-4; 8 bases map to TRBD1. The CDR3 totals 15 residues. Germline CDR1 SGHVS, CDR2 FQNEAQ. V lost 4 bases to trimming and J lost 5 bases; unmatched junction nucleotides: 6. This CDR3 reads CASSSRTGSNEKLFF. In DNA form, the CDR3 reads TGTGCCAGCAGCTCACGGACAGGGTCGAATGAAAAACTGTTTTTT.

This chain links TRBV5-1 with TRBJ2-3, with D possibly matching TRBD1 (6 bases). The V end was cut by 1 base, the J end by 1 base, with 13 bases between. The CDR3 runs 16 residues. From germline, CDR1 is SGHRS and CDR2 YFSETQ. The CDR3: CASSLSRGVGTDTQYF. As DNA, the CDR3 is TGCGCCAGCAGCTTGTCCAGGGGTGTAGGCACAGATACGCAGTATTTT.

The chain carries TRBV29-1 and TRBJ1-1; TRBD1 agrees at 7 bases. Per the germline V gene, CDR1 is SQVTM and CDR2 is ANQGSEA. The CDR3 consists of 17 residues. The J segment lost 1 base and the V segment lost 5 bases, leaving 16 bases of the junction unmatched. For the CDR3, the DNA is TGCAGCGTTATACGCCGGGACAGAGGGAGTTGGAACACTGAAGCTTTCTTT. Its translation: CSVIRRDRGSWNTEAFF.

V is TRBV2 and J is TRBJ1-4; the D is unclear. The CDR3 runs 15 residues. V lost 8 bases to trimming and J lost 0 bases, with 13 bases between them. The germline CDR1 and CDR2 sequences are SNHLY and FYNNEI. CDR3 nucleotide sequence: TGTGCCAGCCTCGAGGGTCCAGCAACTAATGAAAAACTGTTTTTT. Amino acids: CASLEGPATNEKLFF.

The V gene is TRBV10-3, the J gene TRBJ2-4, with 10 bases that match TRBD1. The CDR3 runs to 15 residues. The ends lost 10 bases at V and 2 bases at J; junction bases unmatched: 8. The germline CDR1 and CDR2 sequences are ENHRY and SYGVKD. The CDR3 DNA follows: TGTGCCAGCGCCGGGACAGGGGACACCAAAAACATTCAGTACTTC. Amino acid sequence: CASAGTGDTKNIQYF.